A single sample gave rise to the 32 T cell receptor beta chains below, sequenced in a study of T cells in localized non-small cell lung cancer. Produced via immunoSEQ multiplex PCR; TCRdb's table is partial and in-frame only. The sample gives 15,000 to 20,000 clones, around 79% of which show up once; roughly 29% is in the top ten. Material: peripheral blood, obtained before any cancer treatment. These receptors came from a male donor at least 60 years old with stage I lung adenocarcinoma.

The genes are TRBV30 and TRBJ1-5; 8 nucleotides line up with TRBD1. Germline loops: CDR1 GTSNPN, CDR2 SVGIG (reference sequence). The CDR3 consists of 12 residues. The ends lost 5 bases at V and 6 bases at J; junction bases unmatched: 3. CDR3 sequence: CAWQTGVQPQHF. CDR3 DNA sequence: TGTGCCTGGCAGACAGGGGTTCAGCCCCAGCATTTT.

The chain couples TRBV19 to TRBJ2-5, with D possibly TRBD2 on 6 matching bases. There are 14 residues in the CDR3. Trimming removed 4 bases from V and 5 bases from J, with 14 bases in between. Germline assignment: CDR1 LNHDA and CDR2 SQIVND (reference sequence). CDR3 nucleotides: TGTGCCAGTAGTACCCGCGGGGCCGGGGAGACCCAGTACTTC. This translates into CASSTRGAGETQYF.

The rearrangement joins TRBV28 to TRBJ1-5; no clear D gene. The CDR3 totals 15 residues. V was trimmed by 6 bases and J by 4 bases, leaving 16 bases between them. Per germline, CDR1 MDHEN and CDR2 SYDVKM. This CDR3 is CASRPTAEPNQPQHF. CDR3 bases: TGTGCCAGCAGACCAACAGCAGAACCGAATCAGCCCCAGCATTTT.

This chain joins TRBV5-5 and TRBJ1-2; D is unclear. Germline V gene data show CDR1 as SGHKS and CDR2 as YYEKEE (reference sequence). This CDR3 contains 14 residues. Deletions cut 4 bases from V and 7 bases from J, with 17 bases between. DNA for the CDR3: TGTGCCAGCAGCCCCTCTGCAGGAGGCATTGGCTACACCTTC. Residues: CASSPSAGGIGYTF.

The chain has TRBV7-9 and TRBJ2-1; D might be TRBD1 or TRBD2, each matching 6 bases. Germline V gene lookup returns CDR1 SEHNR and CDR2 FQNEAQ (reference sequence). The V and J ends lost 1 base and 9 bases respectively, with 19 bases between them. This CDR3 has 16 residues. CDR3 nucleotide sequence: TGTGCCAGCAGCTTAGGGGTAGGGGGGACCGGCATTGAGCAGTTCTTC. As protein: CASSLGVGGTGIEQFF.

The rearrangement uses TRBV5-8 and TRBJ1-6; D is unclear. This CDR3 spans 15 amino acids. In germline, CDR1 is SGHTS, CDR2 YDEGEE. V lost 8 bases and J lost 0, with 12 bases in between. The CDR3 bases are TGTGCCAGGAAAGAAGGGAGCTCCTATAATTCACCCCTCCACTTT. The encoded protein is CARKEGSSYNSPLHF.

The CDR3 nucleotides read TGTGCCAGCAGCCGAGGGGATGGGGGGGGCACTGAAGCTTTCTTT. It specifies CASSRGDGGGTEAFF. The genes are TRBV7-2 and TRBJ1-1, with D perhaps TRBD1 (5 bases). The V end was cut by 5 bases, the J end by 4 bases, with 17 bases between. The germline V gene encodes CDR1 SGHTA and CDR2 FQGNSA. The CDR3 runs to 15 residues.

The V and J genes are TRBV29-1 and TRBJ2-2; unclear D gene. This CDR3 is 13 amino acids long. The germline V and J ends were trimmed by 1 base and 1 base, with 4 bases remaining between them. CDR1 and CDR2 from the germline V gene are SQVTM and ANQGSEA. This CDR3 reads CSVEAGNTGELFF. The DNA of the CDR3 is TGCAGCGTTGAAGCAGGGAACACCGGGGAGCTGTTTTTT.

This clone came up once. The rearrangement uses TRBV5-4 and TRBJ2-1; D perhaps matches TRBD2 (6 bases). The V end was cut by 2 bases, the J end by 6 bases, with 15 bases between. Per germline, CDR1 SGHNT and CDR2 YYREEE (reference sequence). The length of the CDR3 is 15 residues. Written as DNA, the CDR3 is TGTGCCAGCAGCTTACCCGGGGGTGATCTCAATGAGCAGTTCTTC. It is translated as CASSLPGGDLNEQFF.

Details on this clone: One end of the junction varies from germline; a read error may be responsible. The chain has TRBV7-6 and TRBJ1-1; D ambiguous. CDR1 and CDR2 (germline): SGHVS, FNYEAQ. The CDR3 length is 16 residues. CDR3 nucleotide sequence: TGTGCCAGCAACTTATTGGGTCGAGGTCAGAACACTGAAGCTTTCTTT. As protein: CASNLLGRGQNTEAFF.

The chain couples TRBV6-6 to TRBJ1-5; 8 bases are shared with TRBD1. This CDR3 contains 14 residues. V trimming: 10 bases; J trimming: 0 bases; junction bases outside the gene matches: 5. Germline V gene data show CDR1 as MNHNY and CDR2 as SVGAGI (reference sequence). Here the CDR3 reads CAIGTGDSNQPQHF. CDR3 coding DNA: TGTGCCATTGGGACAGGTGATAGCAATCAGCCCCAGCATTTT.

The rearrangement uses TRBV6-6 and TRBJ1-5, with D perhaps TRBD1 (6 bases). Germline CDR1 reads MNHNY; CDR2 reads SVGAGI (reference sequence). The CDR3 loop spans 15 amino acids. V was trimmed by 6 bases and J by 4 bases, leaving 16 bases between them. The CDR3 DNA sequence: TGTGCCAGCAGCCCAGAGGGACACAGAAATCAGCCCCAGCATTTT. This sequence encodes CASSPEGHRNQPQHF.

The V call is TRBV18, the J call TRBJ1-3; weak D call: TRBD1 (5 bases). The CDR3 spans 16 residues. Germline CDR1 reads KGHSH; CDR2 reads LQKENI. Trimming shortened V by 3 bases and J by 2 bases, and 14 bases separated the two germline ends. The chain's CDR3 is CASSPGQGGTGNTIYF. CDR3 coding DNA: TGTGCCAGCTCACCCGGGCAGGGTGGTACTGGAAACACCATATATTTT.

The CDR3 nucleotides read TGTGCCAGCAATCCGGGACTAGCGGTCCAAGAGACCCAGTACTTC. It yields the protein CASNPGLAVQETQYF. The chain is built from TRBV5-5 and TRBJ2-5, with TRBD2 matching 11 bases. The germline CDR1 and CDR2 sequences are SGHKS and YYEKEE (reference sequence). V lost 6 bases to trimming and J lost 1 base; unmatched junction nucleotides: 5. CDR3 length equals 15 residues.

The chain couples TRBV12-5 to TRBJ2-1, with TRBD2 as a possible D gene (5 bases). Trimming stripped 2 bases from V and 6 bases from J, with 14 bases between. Per germline, CDR1 LGHNT and CDR2 FRNRAP. This CDR3 comprises 15 residues. CDR3 DNA sequence: TGTGCTAGTGGTTTGTGGGCCGGCGGGCGCAATGAGCAGTTCTTC. Amino acids: CASGLWAGGRNEQFF.

The rearrangement joins TRBV4-2 to TRBJ2-1, with 10 positions matching TRBD2. The CDR3 is 16 amino acids. After removal of 4 bases from V and 5 bases from J, the junction contained 8 bases not matched to a gene. Germline CDR1 is LGHNA and CDR2 is YNFKEQ. DNA of the CDR3: TGTGCCAGCAGCCCCAGGACAGGACTAGCGGACAATGAGCAGTTCTTC. Protein sequence: CASSPRTGLADNEQFF.

This clone was seen just once. Since no conserved phenylalanine or tryptophan closes the CDR3, a read error is the likely cause. The V and J genes are TRBV7-9 and TRBJ1-2; D is unresolved. Germline loops: CDR1 SEHNR, CDR2 FQNEAQ (reference sequence). This CDR3 comprises 12 residues. The V and J ends lost 5 bases and 6 bases respectively, with 10 bases between them. CDR3 in amino acids: CASSREPDGYTL. DNA of the CDR3: TGTGCCAGCAGCCGGGAGCCGGATGGCTACACCCTC.

The chain recombines TRBV5-6 with TRBJ2-7; 8 nucleotides match TRBD1. The CDR3 contains 14 residues. The ends lost 4 bases at V and 2 bases at J; junction bases unmatched: 5. Germline CDR1 is SGHDT and CDR2 is YYEEEE. CDR3 sequence: CASSNTGGTYEQYF. As DNA, the CDR3 is TGTGCCAGCAGCAATACAGGGGGAACCTACGAGCAGTACTTC.

The chain recombines TRBV6-1 with TRBJ1-2; D is undetermined. This CDR3 spans 12 amino acids. The germline V gene has CDR1 MNHNS and CDR2 SASEGT. Trimming removed 2 bases at V and 4 bases at J, with 5 bases between. The CDR3 sequence is CASSELGYGYTF. The CDR3 nucleotides read TGTGCCAGCAGTGAACTGGGCTATGGCTACACCTTC.

This clone is a singleton in its sample. The chain is built from TRBV5-1 and TRBJ2-1, with D possibly TRBD1 on 6 matching bases. Germline CDR1 and CDR2: SGHRS and YFSETQ. V gave up 3 bases and J gave up 10 bases, with 14 bases separating them. This CDR3 region has 13 residues. The CDR3: CASSSNGQPEQFF. CDR3 sequence (DNA): TGCGCCAGCAGCTCTAACGGACAGCCAGAGCAGTTCTTC.

The chain uses TRBV19 and TRBJ2-5, with TRBD2 identical over 8 bases. V gave up 0 bases and J gave up 5 bases; unmatched junction bases: 5. The CDR3 runs 15 residues. Germline values: CDR1 LNHDA, CDR2 SQIVND (reference sequence). The chain's CDR3 is CASSIDQAGAETQYF. The CDR3 coding sequence is TGTGCCAGTAGTATAGATCAAGCGGGAGCGGAGACCCAGTACTTC.

Details on this clone: This CDR3 is also generated by other DNA sequences in the sample. The chain links TRBV18 to TRBJ1-4, with 8 bases that match TRBD1. This CDR3 is 15 amino acids long. Germline V gives CDR1 KGHSH, CDR2 LQKENI. The J segment lost 6 bases and the V segment lost 0 bases, leaving 3 bases of the junction unmatched. Here the CDR3 reads CASSPPAGGDEKLFF. Written as DNA, the CDR3 is TGTGCCAGCTCACCACCGGCAGGGGGCGATGAAAAACTGTTTTTT. Looking up the rest from reference TRBV18 and TRBJ1-4 gives the full variable domain: NAGVMQNPRHLVRRRGQEARLRCSPMKGHSHVYWYRQLPEEGLKFMVYLQKENIIDESGMPKERFSAEFPKEGPSILRIQQVVRGDSAAYFCASSPPAGGDEKLFFGSGTQLSVL.

The CDR3 sequence: CASSVSATNEKLFF. The CDR3 coding sequence is TGTGCCAGCAGCGTCAGTGCAACTAATGAAAAACTGTTTTTT. The genes are TRBV9 and TRBJ1-4; D ambiguous. The germline V and J ends were trimmed by 2 bases and 0 bases, with 5 bases remaining between them. This CDR3 has 14 amino acids. The germline V gene encodes CDR1 SGDLS and CDR2 YYNGEE. The full variable domain, in which reference TRBV9 and TRBJ1-4 provide the parts outside the CDR3, is DSGVTQTPKHLITATGQRVTLRCSPRSGDLSVYWYQQSLDQGLQFLIQYYNGEERAKGNILERFSAQQFPDLHSELNLSSLELGDSALYFCASSVSATNEKLFFGSGTQLSVL.

The sample holds a few counts of this clone. CDR3 nucleotide sequence: TGTGCCAGCAGTTACCGAGGACCTACAGATAACTATGGCTACACCTTC. It codes for CASSYRGPTDNYGYTF. V and J are TRBV27 and TRBJ1-2, with no clear D. Trimming removed 4 bases from V and 1 base from J, with 16 bases in between. Germline CDR1 MNHEY, CDR2 SMNVEV (reference sequence). This CDR3 is 16 amino acids long.

The chain uses TRBV5-4 and TRBJ1-1, with 7 positions matching TRBD1. After removal of 3 bases from V and 3 bases from J, the junction contained 5 bases not matched to a gene. The CDR3 has 14 residues. Germline-derived CDR1 and CDR2 are SGHNT and YYREEE (reference sequence). In DNA, the CDR3 is TGTGCCAGCAGCTCAAGGGGGCGGGACACTGAAGCTTTCTTT. Its translation: CASSSRGRDTEAFF.

V gene TRBV5-1 combines with J gene TRBJ2-2; the D is unclear. Germline V gene data show CDR1 as SGHRS and CDR2 as YFSETQ. Trimming took 3 bases from V and 11 from J, leaving 14 bases between them. The CDR3 loop spans 13 amino acids. CDR3 amino acids: CASSSGPPDELFF. The CDR3 region has the DNA TGCGCCAGCAGCTCCGGGCCTCCTGATGAGCTGTTTTTT.

The chain carries TRBV15 and TRBJ1-2, with 7 positions matching TRBD1. V was clipped by 8 bases and J by 0 bases; unmatched bases: 3. CDR1 is LNHNV and CDR2 is YYDKDF in the germline V gene (reference sequence). The CDR3 runs 13 residues. In nucleotides, the CDR3 is TGTGCCACCGGGACAGTCACTAACTATGGCTACACCTTC. Protein: CATGTVTNYGYTF.

The chain links TRBV4-2 to TRBJ2-4, with D possibly TRBD1 on 6 matching bases. V was cut by 5 bases and J by 5 bases, with 13 bases left in between. Germline CDR1 LGHNA, CDR2 YNFKEQ. The CDR3 extends over 14 amino acids. This CDR3 is CASSEQGAENIQYF. The CDR3 DNA is TGTGCCAGCAGCGAACAGGGTGCTGAAAACATTCAGTACTTC.

V usage is TRBV2 and J usage is TRBJ2-5, with D maybe TRBD2 (6 bases). Germline CDR1 SNHLY, CDR2 FYNNEI. Trimming took off 7 bases at V and 5 bases at J, with 23 bases between the two ends. The CDR3 contains 16 residues. The CDR3 DNA follows: TGTGCCAGCAAGCCCCTCGGTAGGGCCCGGGGGGAGACCCAGTACTTC. Translating gives CASKPLGRARGETQYF.

The V gene is TRBV4-2, the J gene TRBJ1-4; TRBD1 aligns across 7 bases. The CDR3 loop spans 17 amino acids. Trimming cost V 0 bases and J 11 bases; bases outside gene matches: 15. CDR1 and CDR2 (germline): LGHNA, YNFKEQ. The CDR3 DNA reads TGTGCCAGCAGCCAAGAGGGGACAGACTTTGGGACGAAGAAACTGTTTTTT. Protein: CASSQEGTDFGTKKLFF.

The chain carries TRBV7-8 and TRBJ2-6; D is possibly TRBD1 (6 bases). CDR3 size: 15 residues. Germline V CDR1 and CDR2: SGHVS, FQNEAQ. The V gene lost 5 bases and the J gene lost 2 bases, with 10 bases spanning the gap. The CDR3 DNA reads TGTGCCAGCAGCCCACGGACAGCTGGGGCCAACGTCCTGACTTTC. It specifies CASSPRTAGANVLTF.

This clone appeared a single time. The gene calls are TRBV30 and TRBJ1-2; no firm D call. In germline, CDR1 is GTSNPN, CDR2 SVGIG (reference sequence). The V end lost 1 base, the J end lost 7 bases, and 10 bases lay between the germline ends. The CDR3 has 12 amino acids. Here the CDR3 reads CAWSDSGVGYTF. CDR3 coding DNA: TGTGCCTGGAGTGATTCCGGGGTTGGCTACACCTTC.